Presented here are 7 T cell receptor beta chains from one specimen sequenced in a study of blood T cell repertoires in COVID-19. Clones were read by immunoSEQ multiplex PCR, and TCRdb kept only the in-frame ones, dropping some. Of over 150,000 clones listed, around 87% are singletons. Sequenced: peripheral blood. All receptors come from a man between 60 and 75 years old with COVID-19, enrolled during active disease.

The chain employs TRBV6-2 or TRBV6-3 and TRBJ2-5, with 12 bases fitting TRBD1. The CDR3 loop spans 16 amino acids. Germline loops: CDR1 MNHEY, CDR2 SVGEGT. With 2 bases clipped from V and 5 bases from J, the junction kept 6 bases outside the gene matches. CDR3 DNA: TGTGCCAGCAGTTACACGGGACAGGGGGCCCGGGAGACCCAGTACTTC. Translation gives CASSYTGQGARETQYF.

The rearrangement joins TRBV5-1 to TRBJ2-3, with TRBD2 as a possible D gene (6 bases). The CDR3 is 13 residues long. V lost 6 bases, J lost 1 base, and 9 bases lay in between. Germline V gene sequence: CDR1 SGHRS, CDR2 YFSETQ. The CDR3 is CASTVAGTDTQYF. CDR3 nucleotide sequence: TGCGCCAGCACCGTAGCGGGCACAGATACGCAGTATTTT.

This clone was seen once. This chain links TRBV25-1 with TRBJ2-3, with 7 positions matching TRBD2. This CDR3 region has 14 residues. V was clipped by 6 bases and J by 6 bases; unmatched bases: 9. In germline, CDR1 is MGHDK, CDR2 SYGVNS. The CDR3 region has the DNA TGTGCCAGCAGCCCGGCTCGCGGGAGTGATACGCAGTATTTT. This codes for CASSPARGSDTQYF.

This chain uses TRBV5-1 with TRBJ2-7, with D possibly TRBD1 on 6 matching bases. Trimming took 0 bases from V and 6 from J, leaving 16 bases between them. The CDR3 consists of 15 residues. Germline CDR1 reads SGHRS; CDR2 reads YFSETQ. The CDR3, as DNA: TGCGCCAGCAGCTTGGGGGGACATCGGGGTGGCGAGCAGTACTTC. Amino acids: CASSLGGHRGGEQYF.

The chain recombines TRBV6-2 or TRBV6-3 with TRBJ2-7, with TRBD2 as a possible D gene (6 bases). CDR1 and CDR2 (germline): MNHEY, SVGEGT. V lost 0 bases to trimming and J lost 5 bases, with 14 bases between them. This CDR3 has 15 amino acids. The CDR3 DNA is TGTGCCAGCAGTTACTCGATCAGATCGGGAGACGAGCAGTACTTC. Translation gives CASSYSIRSGDEQYF.

V and J are TRBV27 and TRBJ1-6; the match to TRBD1 covers 8 bases. With V trimmed by 4 bases and J by 9 bases, 8 bases remained unmatched. The CDR3 has 15 amino acids. CDR1 and CDR2 from the germline V gene are MNHEY and SMNVEV (reference sequence). The CDR3 region has the DNA TGTGCCAGCAGTTACTCAGGGGGCGCCGGTTCACCCCTCCACTTT. Its protein is CASSYSGGAGSPLHF.

CDR3 DNA: TGTGCCAGCAGTCCAGGAGGGACAGGGGCGGGAGGCTACACCTTC. Translating it yields CASSPGGTGAGGYTF. The chain links TRBV28 to TRBJ1-2, with 10 bases that match TRBD1. The CDR3 totals 15 residues. V dropped 5 bases and J dropped 8; count of bases not matched to a gene: 11. Germline V gene data show CDR1 as MDHEN and CDR2 as SYDVKM.